This paragraph reports one T cell receptor (beta chain). The data are from a study of blood T cell repertoires in COVID-19. The protocol was immunoSEQ multiplex PCR, while the TCRdb copy is restricted to in-frame clones and leaves out a portion. The repertoire holds over 70,000 clones, with roughly 83% as singletons. Germline V lookup: CDR1 MDHEN, CDR2 SYDVKM. CDR3 length: 14 amino acids. V lost 7 bases, J lost 1 base, and 12 bases lay in between. Sequenced sample: peripheral blood. The chain employs TRBV28 and TRBJ2-3, with a weak D call TRBD1 (5 bases). The TCR sequence derives from a man aged 25-45 years with COVID-19, enrolled during active disease. In DNA form, the CDR3 reads TGTGCCAGCAAAGGGGCTTCGGGCACAGATACGCAGTATTTT. Translation gives CASKGASGTDTQYF.